The clone carrying this T cell receptor (beta chain) was detected a few times. The antigen is undetermined. The sample originates from a study of cytomegalovirus exposure and HLA in healthy donors. Study observations and caveats: It was shown in a later analysis that HLA-associated TCR beta chains were more clonally expanded than other, equally common chains. Later analysis identified 16,951 TCR beta sequences associated with HLA alleles, using a false discovery rate threshold of 0.05. Later analysis demonstrated an association between a missense DCLRE1C variant and TCR beta V- and J-gene trimming.

Amplification used 60 Vbeta primers and 13 Jbeta primers. Measured with immunoSEQ multiplex PCR; TCRdb has only the in-frame clones, and not every one. The repertoire holds some 130,000 clones, with roughly three quarters as singletons. Germline CDR1 MNHNS, CDR2 SASEGT. There are 12 residues in the CDR3. V was shortened by 3 bases and J by 10 bases, with 9 bases between the two germline ends. Donors had nominal health at sampling but likely had unrecorded immune exposures. The TCR was taken from a man aged 25-40 years in good health and CMV-seronegative. The sample consisted of PBMCs. The chain uses TRBV6-1 and TRBJ1-4; D call uncertain. CDR3 region: CASSDRSGKLFF. The CDR3 DNA reads as TGTGCCAGCAGTGACCGATCGGGAAAACTGTTTTTT.